Following are 31 T cell receptor beta chains from one sample sequenced in a study of blood T cell repertoires in COVID-19. Libraries were prepared by immunoSEQ multiplex PCR; TCRdb keeps only in-frame clonotypes and omits some of them. The profile shows about 87,000 clones, around 87% of them singletons. Sequenced material: peripheral blood. These receptor sequences come from a woman older than 75 with acute or convalescent COVID-19.

The chain is built from TRBV3-1 (or the pseudogene TRBV3-2) and TRBJ2-1; TRBD1 is a possible D gene (6 bases). Trimming removed 1 base at V and 8 bases at J, with 12 bases between. The CDR3 totals 14 residues. CDR1 is LGHDT and CDR2 is YNNKEL in the germline V gene (reference sequence). For the CDR3, the DNA is TGTGCCAGCAGCCAAGCGGGGTCAGGGGATGAGCAGTTCTTC. Amino acids: CASSQAGSGDEQFF.

The genes are TRBV6-5 and TRBJ2-2, with D hard to call. The V end lost 2 bases, the J end lost 1 base, and 11 bases lay between the germline ends. Per the germline V gene, CDR1 is MNHEY and CDR2 is SVGAGI. CDR3 length equals 16 residues. The CDR3 nucleotides are TGTGCCAGCAGTTACAGTAGGAGAGGGAACACCGGGGAGCTGTTTTTT. Residues: CASSYSRRGNTGELFF.

The chain couples TRBV5-1 to TRBJ1-2, with 9 bases lining up with TRBD1. CDR1 and CDR2 from the germline V gene are SGHRS and YFSETQ. There are 16 residues in the CDR3. J lost 3 bases, V lost 4 bases, and 10 bases had no gene match. CDR3 region: CASSVTNRGRDYGYTF. CDR3 nucleotide sequence: TGCGCCAGCAGCGTGACCAACAGGGGGCGAGACTATGGCTACACCTTC.

J is TRBJ2-3 and V is TRBV6-5; 7 nucleotides match TRBD1. Germline CDR1 and CDR2: MNHEY and SVGAGI. The CDR3 has 14 residues. The ends lost 6 bases at V and 0 bases at J; junction bases unmatched: 3. Written as DNA, the CDR3 is TGTGCCAGCAGCTGGGACAGAAGCACAGATACGCAGTATTTT. Its protein product is CASSWDRSTDTQYF.

The rearrangement uses TRBV19 and TRBJ2-6; D gene ambiguous. The V end was cut by 7 bases, the J end by 0 bases, with 16 bases between. The CDR3 spans 17 residues. Germline V gives CDR1 LNHDA, CDR2 SQIVND (reference sequence). CDR3 in DNA: TGTGCCAGTACTTCTATCGCGGAACTCTCTGGGGCCAACGTCCTGACTTTC. It specifies CASTSIAELSGANVLTF.

J is TRBJ1-5 and V is TRBV7-6; possible D gene TRBD1, 5 bases. The V and J ends lost 2 bases and 5 bases respectively, with 10 bases between them. This CDR3 is 14 amino acids long. CDR1 is SGHVS, CDR2 FNYEAQ, per germline. The CDR3 protein is CASSLRQGDQPQHF. DNA of the CDR3: TGTGCCAGCAGCTTAAGGCAGGGTGATCAGCCCCAGCATTTT.

The chain carries TRBV20-1 and TRBJ2-1, with 8 bases that match TRBD2. CDR1 and CDR2 from the germline V gene are DFQATT and SNEGSKA (reference sequence). The V and J ends lost 3 bases and 2 bases, in that order; junction bases with no gene match: 6. This CDR3 spans 15 amino acids. The CDR3 region has the DNA TGCAGTGCTAGTCGACCGGGACTAGCCTACAATGAGCAGTTCTTC. Protein sequence: CSASRPGLAYNEQFF.

V and J are TRBV6-6 and TRBJ2-3; 11 nucleotides match TRBD1. Germline V gene sequence: CDR1 MNHNY, CDR2 SVGAGI (reference sequence). The CDR3 is 15 amino acids. The V gene end was trimmed by 5 bases and the J gene end by 4 bases; junction bases not matched to a gene: 5. CDR3 amino acids: CASSPGQGAADTQYF. Written as DNA, the CDR3 is TGTGCCAGCAGTCCCGGACAGGGGGCGGCAGATACGCAGTATTTT.

V gene TRBV5-5 combines with J gene TRBJ2-1, with 14 bases fitting TRBD2. The germline gives CDR1 SGHKS, CDR2 YYEKEE (reference sequence). The CDR3 sequence is 16 residues long. V dropped 3 bases and J dropped 4; count of bases not matched to a gene: 3. The CDR3 sequence is CASSSGTSGGYNEQFF. For the CDR3, the DNA is TGTGCCAGCAGCTCCGGGACTAGCGGGGGTTACAATGAGCAGTTCTTC.

The V gene is TRBV29-1, the J gene TRBJ2-6; 7 bases match TRBD1. This CDR3 comprises 17 residues. V shed 6 bases, J shed 0 bases, and the junction held 11 bases outside the gene matches. In germline, CDR1 is SQVTM, CDR2 ANQGSEA. The CDR3 here is CSVPTGETLSGANVLTF. The CDR3 DNA reads TGCAGCGTGCCTACAGGGGAAACCCTCTCTGGGGCCAACGTCCTGACTTTC. The full variable domain, completed using reference TRBV29-1 and TRBJ2-6, is SAVISQKPSRDICQRGTSLTIQCQVDSQVTMMFWYRQQPGQSLTLIATANQGSEATYESGFVIDKFPISRPNLTFSTLTVSNMSPEDSSIYLCSVPTGETLSGANVLTFGAGSRLTVL.

This sequence joins TRBV4-2 and TRBJ1-1, with D hard to call. Germline V lookup: CDR1 LGHNA, CDR2 YNFKEQ. Trimming took off 0 bases at V and 4 bases at J, with 9 bases between the two ends. There are 14 residues in the CDR3. CDR3 region: CASSQDSRVTEAFF. DNA for the CDR3: TGTGCCAGCAGCCAAGATTCGAGGGTCACTGAAGCTTTCTTT.

V usage is TRBV30 and J usage is TRBJ1-6; D perhaps matches TRBD1 (6 bases). V was shortened by 8 bases and J by 7 bases, with 15 bases between the two germline ends. The germline gives CDR1 GTSNPN, CDR2 SVGIG (reference sequence). The CDR3 is made up of 13 amino acids. Here the CDR3 DNA reads TGTGCCATCCGGCAGGGGTTCAATTCACCCCTCCACTTT. Translated, it gives CAIRQGFNSPLHF.

V gene TRBV4-1 combines with J gene TRBJ2-3; 9 nucleotides agree with TRBD2. V gave up 1 base and J gave up 7 bases; unmatched junction bases: 15. This CDR3 has 18 residues. Germline V gene lookup returns CDR1 MGHRA and CDR2 YSYEKL. The CDR3 here is CASSQGVSGGTHKNTQYF. CDR3 DNA: TGCGCCAGCAGCCAAGGAGTTAGCGGGGGCACACATAAGAATACGCAGTATTTT.

The V and J genes are TRBV9 and TRBJ1-2; 11 bases match TRBD1. The CDR3 contains 16 residues. With V trimmed by 4 bases and J by 4 bases, 9 bases remained unmatched. Germline loops: CDR1 SGDLS, CDR2 YYNGEE. CDR3 DNA: TGTGCCAGCAGCACTCGGACAGGGGGCAATATCTATGGCTACACCTTC. Translating it yields CASSTRTGGNIYGYTF.

This clone has a single count. The chain links TRBV7-2 to TRBJ1-2; D unclear. Trimming pared 2 bases from V and 8 bases from J, leaving 9 bases between. Per germline, CDR1 SGHTA and CDR2 FQGNSA. CDR3 length equals 12 residues. CDR3 sequence reads: CASSLRQRGYTF. The CDR3 region has the DNA TGTGCCAGCAGCTTAAGGCAGAGGGGCTACACCTTC.

The rearrangement links TRBV2 to TRBJ2-7; maybe TRBD1 (6 bases). V shed 0 bases and J shed 7 bases, with 22 bases lying between them. CDR1 and CDR2 (germline): SNHLY, FYNNEI. The CDR3 has 17 amino acids. CDR3 residues: CASSEAYPSGTGLEQYF. CDR3 DNA: TGTGCCAGCAGTGAAGCTTACCCTAGTGGCACAGGGTTAGAGCAGTACTTC.

The genes are TRBV3-1 (or the pseudogene TRBV3-2) and TRBJ1-3, with D perhaps matching TRBD1 (5 bases). Germline lookup yields CDR1 LGHDT and CDR2 YNNKEL (reference sequence). Trimming pared 4 bases from V and 9 bases from J, leaving 13 bases between. This CDR3 is 13 amino acids long. CDR3 amino acids: CASSLGLGSTIYF. CDR3 nucleotide sequence: TGTGCCAGCAGCCTGGGACTCGGGAGCACCATATATTTT.

The chain's CDR3 is CASSLVSGEHGELFF. CDR3 in DNA: TGCGCCAGCAGCTTGGTTAGCGGGGAGCACGGGGAGCTGTTTTTT. The chain recombines TRBV5-1 with TRBJ2-2; TRBD2 aligns across 8 bases. After removal of 0 bases from V and 7 bases from J, the junction contained 5 bases not matched to a gene. The CDR3 runs to 15 residues. Germline V gives CDR1 SGHRS, CDR2 YFSETQ.

This clone appeared a single time. This CDR3 reads CASSLGLGRRETQYF. The CDR3 nucleotides are TGTGCCAGCAGCTTAGGCCTCGGGCGGAGGGAGACCCAGTACTTC. The chain carries TRBV13 and TRBJ2-5; possible D gene TRBD2, 5 bases. The CDR3 loop spans 15 amino acids. The germline CDR1 and CDR2 sequences are PRHDT and FYEKMQ (reference sequence). Trimming took 0 bases from V and 5 from J, leaving 13 bases between them.

The V and J genes are TRBV5-5 and TRBJ1-4; D unclear. The CDR3 loop spans 12 amino acids. Germline V gene data show CDR1 as SGHKS and CDR2 as YYEKEE (reference sequence). Deletions cut 4 bases from V and 8 bases from J, with 9 bases between. DNA for the CDR3: TGTGCCAGCAGCGAACGGGGAGAAAAACTGTTTTTT. Protein product: CASSERGEKLFF.

The chain's CDR3 is CASATSGSGETQYF. The CDR3 bases are TGTGCCAGCGCAACTAGCGGGAGTGGAGAGACCCAGTACTTC. The chain couples TRBV18 to TRBJ2-5, with TRBD2 matching over 11 bases. The ends lost 8 bases at V and 4 bases at J; junction bases unmatched: 6. Germline CDR1 reads KGHSH; CDR2 reads LQKENI. The CDR3 covers 14 residues.

This chain links TRBV2 with TRBJ1-6, with 9 bases identical to TRBD1. CDR3 size: 16 residues. Germline V gene sequence: CDR1 SNHLY, CDR2 FYNNEI. J lost 5 bases, V lost 5 bases, and 7 bases had no gene match. The CDR3 reads CASSSNRGPNNSPLHF. For the CDR3, the DNA is TGTGCCAGCAGTTCCAACAGGGGGCCAAATAATTCACCCCTCCACTTT.

The chain couples TRBV5-5 to TRBJ2-1, with 7 positions matching TRBD2. Germline-derived CDR1 and CDR2 are SGHKS and YYEKEE (reference sequence). The CDR3 runs 15 residues. J was trimmed by 8 bases and V by 0 bases; bases with no gene match: 8. In DNA form, the CDR3 reads TGTGCCAGCAGCTTGGAACTAGCGCTCTGGGATGAGCAGTTCTTC. Its protein product is CASSLELALWDEQFF.

This sequence joins TRBV27 and TRBJ1-5, with TRBD1 identical over 7 bases. CDR1 MNHEY and CDR2 SMNVEV come from the germline V gene (reference sequence). Unmatched junction bases numbered 1, after V lost 5 bases and J lost 3 bases. This CDR3 has 13 amino acids. The CDR3 sequence is CASSGQVNQPQHF. The DNA of the CDR3 is TGTGCCAGCAGTGGACAGGTCAATCAGCCCCAGCATTTT.

This clone was seen a single time. Written as DNA, the CDR3 is TGTGCCAGCAGTTACCCTTCGGACAGGGCGCCCTATGGCTACACCTTC. Its translation is CASSYPSDRAPYGYTF. The chain employs TRBV6-5 and TRBJ1-2; 8 bases fit TRBD1. Germline V gene data show CDR1 as MNHEY and CDR2 as SVGAGI. This CDR3 has 16 amino acids. With 2 bases clipped from V and 4 bases from J, the junction kept 9 bases outside the gene matches.

The chain joins TRBV10-3 to TRBJ1-1; D remains unclear. CDR1 is ENHRY, CDR2 SYGVKD, per germline. The ends were cut back, 4 bases at V and 1 base at J, with 7 bases in the middle. This CDR3 is built from 13 residues. The CDR3 DNA reads TGTGCCATCAGTGGTACAGCGAACACTGAAGCTTTCTTT. Protein: CAISGTANTEAFF.

The chain recombines TRBV5-6 with TRBJ2-1; 9 nucleotides line up with TRBD2. Trimming removed 5 bases from V and 6 bases from J; junction bases left unmatched: 15. The CDR3 is 17 amino acids. Germline CDR1 SGHDT, CDR2 YYEEEE. The CDR3 here is CASSFTLAGTGLNEQFF. The DNA of the CDR3 is TGTGCCAGCAGTTTCACCCTAGCGGGAACCGGGCTCAATGAGCAGTTCTTC.

The chain combines TRBV7-2 with TRBJ2-1; weak D call: TRBD1 (6 bases). Trimming left V 5 bases short and J 10 bases short, with 9 bases between. CDR3 size: 11 residues. Germline V gives CDR1 SGHTA, CDR2 FQGNSA. The chain's CDR3 is CTSSQGTEQFF. The CDR3, as DNA: TGTACCAGCAGCCAGGGGACGGAGCAGTTCTTC.

This clone was found once. The chain has TRBV2 and TRBJ2-5; D not resolved. This CDR3 is 13 amino acids long. The germline gives CDR1 SNHLY, CDR2 FYNNEI. Trimming took off 8 bases at V and 7 bases at J, with 17 bases between the two ends. CDR3 coding DNA: TGTGCCAGCGAGCGAACCGTGAGGAGGACCCAGTACTTC. Its translation is CASERTVRRTQYF. Using reference TRBV2 and TRBJ2-5 for the parts outside the CDR3, the full variable domain is EPEVTQTPSHQVTQMGQEVILRCVPISNHLYFYWYRQILGQKVEFLVSFYNNEISEKSEIFDDQFSVERPDGSNFTLKIRSTKLEDSAMYFCASERTVRRTQYFGPGTRLLVL.

In regard to this clone: One end of the junction varies from germline; a read error may be responsible. The chain carries TRBV7-7 and TRBJ2-3, with 9 bases matching TRBD2. The CDR3 is made up of 16 amino acids. CDR1 is SSHAT, CDR2 FNYEAQ, per germline (reference sequence). The CDR3 DNA reads TGTGCTAGCAGCTTAGGGGTAGCGGGGGTCACAGATACGCAGTATTTT. Its protein product is CASSLGVAGVTDTQYF.

The gene calls are TRBV9 and TRBJ2-2; 8 positions agree with TRBD2. The CDR3 spans 16 residues. Losses at the gene ends were 2 bases for V and 4 bases for J; bases not matched to a gene: 7. Germline V gene data show CDR1 as SGDLS and CDR2 as YYNGEE. CDR3 DNA: TGTGCCAGCAGCGTCGACCTTACTAGCGGCACCGGGGAGCTGTTTTTT. Protein sequence: CASSVDLTSGTGELFF.